This passage covers 15 T cell receptor beta chains from one sample sequenced in a study of neurological immune-mediated disorders. Using its own MiXCR run on the 5' RACE reads, TCRdb lists one record per CDR3 protein. Of 65,000 to 90,000 distinct CDR3 sequences listed, approximately 5% are singletons. The sample was PBMCs. The receptors come from a woman aged 25 to 39 with multiple sclerosis.

This clonotype was seen at least ten times. The V call is TRBV9, the J call TRBJ2-3; D is perhaps TRBD1 or TRBD2 (5 bases each). CDR1 and CDR2 (germline): SGDLS, YYNGEE. Trimming pared 2 bases from V and 5 bases from J, leaving 18 bases between. The CDR3 covers 16 residues. The CDR3 reads CASSVLGTAKLDTQYF. The CDR3 nucleotides read TGTGCCAGCAGCGTTCTCGGGACGGCGAAATTAGATACGCAGTATTTT.

Only a few counts were recorded for this clonotype. This chain links TRBV5-5 with TRBJ1-4; TRBD1 might be the D (5 bases). The germline CDR1 and CDR2 sequences are SGHKS and YYEKEE (reference sequence). V dropped 0 bases and J dropped 7 bases, with 13 bases sitting between them. There are 15 residues in the CDR3. The CDR3 DNA follows: TGTGCCAGCAGCTTGGGCGGGTCAGGGACTGAAAAACTGTTTTTT. Amino acids: CASSLGGSGTEKLFF.

This clonotype was recorded at least ten times. The rearrangement joins TRBV12-3 or TRBV12-4 to TRBJ2-2; D is possibly TRBD1 (6 bases). Between the trimmed V and J ends, which lost 5 bases and 6 bases, there was a span of 10 bases. CDR3 size: 13 residues. The CDR3 bases are TGTGCCAGCAGTGAGGGGGTGGCCGGGGAGCTGTTTTTT. Encoded protein: CASSEGVAGELFF.

This clonotype showed up many times. The chain employs TRBV20-1 and TRBJ2-1, with 7 bases lining up with TRBD2. Trimming at V came to 0 bases and at J to 8 bases, leaving 10 bases not matched to a gene. CDR1 is DFQATT and CDR2 is SNEGSKA in the germline V gene (reference sequence). CDR3 length: 15 residues. This CDR3 is CSARDVGRRGDEQFF. CDR3 coding DNA: TGCAGTGCTAGAGATGTCGGCAGACGGGGGGATGAGCAGTTCTTC.

This clonotype was detected ten times or more. Germline and junction disagree at one end, which may indicate a read error. The chain carries TRBV5-1 and TRBJ2-1; 14 bases fit TRBD2. CDR3 length equals 16 residues. From germline, CDR1 is SGHRS and CDR2 YFSETQ. CDR3 coding DNA: TGCGCCAGCAGCTTTACCGGGACTAGCGGGAGTAATGGGCAGTTCTTC. Translated, it gives CASSFTGTSGSNGQFF.

This clonotype was recorded many times. The chain joins TRBV12-3 or TRBV12-4 to TRBJ1-1, with 7 bases fitting TRBD1. With 6 bases clipped from V and 8 bases from J, the junction kept 9 bases outside the gene matches. The CDR3 runs to 13 residues. CDR3 sequence (DNA): TGTGCCAGCAGCCGATTTCGGGGACAGGAAGCTTTCTTT. Encoded protein: CASSRFRGQEAFF.

This clonotype appeared many times. The V call is TRBV20-1, the J call TRBJ2-4; D unclear. The CDR3 length is 13 residues. V dropped 6 bases and J dropped 0 bases, with 9 bases sitting between them. Per the germline V gene, CDR1 is DFQATT and CDR2 is SNEGSKA (reference sequence). CDR3 region: CSAIGLAKNIQYF. The DNA for the CDR3 is TGCAGTGCCATCGGGTTAGCCAAAAACATTCAGTACTTC.

This clonotype was counted ten times or more. The chain has TRBV10-3 and TRBJ2-1; 11 positions agree with TRBD2. The junction had 6 bases not matched to a gene; V was cut back by 3 bases and J by 5 bases. Germline-derived CDR1 and CDR2 are ENHRY and SYGVKD. The CDR3 is 16 amino acids. The CDR3 DNA follows: TGTGCCATCAGTGAAGGGGCTAGCGGGGGGCACAATGAGCAGTTCTTC. Amino acids: CAISEGASGGHNEQFF.

Ten or more counts support this clonotype. CDR3 protein: CASSGGGRGETQYF. The CDR3 nucleotides read TGCGCCAGCAGTGGCGGGGGCCGGGGTGAGACCCAGTACTTC. The rearrangement uses TRBV10-2 and TRBJ2-5; a weak D match, TRBD2 (7 bases). In germline, CDR1 is WSHSY, CDR2 SAAADI. CDR3 length equals 14 residues. Trimming took off 4 bases at V and 5 bases at J, with 14 bases between the two ends.

This clonotype showed up many times. This chain joins TRBV5-1 and TRBJ2-7, with 7 bases that match TRBD1. Losses at the gene ends were 2 bases for V and 5 bases for J; bases not matched to a gene: 1. This CDR3 region has 12 residues. CDR1 is SGHRS, CDR2 YFSETQ, per germline. In DNA form, the CDR3 reads TGCGCCAGCAGCTTACAGGGGCACGAGCAGTACTTC. Its translation is CASSLQGHEQYF.

Many counts were recorded for this clonotype. The chain carries TRBV3-1 and TRBJ1-2; TRBD1 aligns across 7 bases. The CDR3 spans 14 residues. Per germline, CDR1 LGHDT and CDR2 YNNKEL (reference sequence). V shed 1 base and J 8 bases; nucleotides not matched to a gene: 7. The CDR3 sequence is CASSQADRVGGYTF. The CDR3 region has the DNA TGTGCCAGCAGCCAAGCTGACAGGGTGGGCGGCTACACCTTC. Full variable domain (remainder filled in from reference TRBV3-1 and TRBJ1-2): DTAVSQTPKYLVTQMGNDKSIKCEQNLGHDTMYWYKQDSKKFLKIMFSYNNKELIINETVPNRFSPKSPDKAHLNLHINSLELGDSAVYFCASSQADRVGGYTFGSGTRLTVV.

This clonotype was seen only a few times. The chain has TRBV5-1 and TRBJ2-3; D is unclear. The V end lost 3 bases, the J end lost 4 bases, and 15 bases lay between the germline ends. CDR3 length equals 15 residues. The V gene's germline CDR1 is SGHRS and CDR2 YFSETQ. The CDR3 bases are TGCGCCAGCAGCTCCCAGCGACGGTCTCCAGATACGCAGTATTTT. This encodes CASSSQRRSPDTQYF.

This chain joins TRBV20-1 and TRBJ2-1; TRBD2 is a possible D gene (6 bases). CDR3 length equals 17 residues. Deletions cut 0 bases from V and 0 bases from J, with 15 bases between. Per the germline V gene, CDR1 is DFQATT and CDR2 is SNEGSKA (reference sequence). Here the CDR3 reads CSARDWAGILSYNEQFF. CDR3 nucleotide sequence: TGCAGTGCTAGAGATTGGGCGGGAATACTCTCCTACAATGAGCAGTTCTTC.

The rearrangement links TRBV5-5 to TRBJ2-1, with D perhaps matching TRBD2 (5 bases). The V and J ends lost 7 bases and 6 bases respectively, with 11 bases between them. This CDR3 is built from 12 residues. Germline CDR1 reads SGHKS; CDR2 reads YYEKEE (reference sequence). CDR3 sequence (DNA): TGTGCCAGCGATAGCGCCAGCAATGAGCAGTTCTTC. Translation gives CASDSASNEQFF. Based on the CDR3 plus reference TRBV5-5 and TRBJ2-1, the full variable domain is DAGVTQSPTHLIKTRGQQVTLRCSPISGHKSVSWYQQVLGQGPQFIFQYYEKEERGRGNFPDRFSARQFPNYSSELNVNALLLGDSALYLCASDSASNEQFFGPGTRLTVL.

Ten or more counts support this clonotype. The J gene is TRBJ2-4, the V gene TRBV12-3 or TRBV12-4; maybe TRBD1 (6 bases). CDR3 length: 16 amino acids. Trimming removed 3 bases at V and 3 bases at J, with 15 bases between. The CDR3 sequence is CASSFGDIIRKNIQYF. The CDR3 DNA reads as TGTGCCAGCAGTTTTGGGGACATTATACGCAAAAACATTCAGTACTTC.